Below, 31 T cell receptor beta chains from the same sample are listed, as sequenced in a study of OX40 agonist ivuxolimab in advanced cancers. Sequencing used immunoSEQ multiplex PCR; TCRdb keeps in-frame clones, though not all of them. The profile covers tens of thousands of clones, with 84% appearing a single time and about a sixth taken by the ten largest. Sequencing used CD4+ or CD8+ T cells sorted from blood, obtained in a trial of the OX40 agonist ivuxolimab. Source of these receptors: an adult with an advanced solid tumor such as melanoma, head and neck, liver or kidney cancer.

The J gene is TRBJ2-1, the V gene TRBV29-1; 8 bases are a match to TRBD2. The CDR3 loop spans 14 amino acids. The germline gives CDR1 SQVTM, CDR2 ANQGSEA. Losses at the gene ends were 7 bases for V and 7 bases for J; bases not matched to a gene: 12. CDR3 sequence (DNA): TGCAGCGCCCTCCGGGGCGGGGGGAGTAATGAGCAGTTCTTC. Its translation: CSALRGGGSNEQFF.

The CDR3 protein is CASSQPLSSGANVLTF. CDR3 nucleotide sequence: TGCGCCAGCAGCCAACCTTTGAGCTCTGGGGCCAACGTCCTGACTTTC. The rearrangement joins TRBV4-1 to TRBJ2-6; D ambiguous. V was shortened by 2 bases and J by 0 bases, with 8 bases between the two germline ends. CDR1 and CDR2 (germline): MGHRA, YSYEKL. The CDR3 consists of 16 residues.

This chain's CDR3 is CASSLGLSSGANVLTF. The CDR3 DNA reads TGCGCCAGCAGTTTGGGACTGAGCTCTGGGGCCAACGTCCTGACTTTC. The chain has TRBV10-1 and TRBJ2-6; weak D call: TRBD2 (6 bases). Trimming took 5 bases from V and 0 from J, leaving 11 bases between them. The CDR3 runs 16 residues. Germline assignment: CDR1 WNHNN and CDR2 SYGVQD (reference sequence).

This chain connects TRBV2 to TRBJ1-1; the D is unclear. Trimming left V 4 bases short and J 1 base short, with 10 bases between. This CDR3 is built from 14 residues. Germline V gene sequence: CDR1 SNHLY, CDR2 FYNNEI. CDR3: CASSVTAGNTEAFF. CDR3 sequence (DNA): TGTGCCAGCAGTGTAACGGCTGGGAACACTGAAGCTTTCTTT.

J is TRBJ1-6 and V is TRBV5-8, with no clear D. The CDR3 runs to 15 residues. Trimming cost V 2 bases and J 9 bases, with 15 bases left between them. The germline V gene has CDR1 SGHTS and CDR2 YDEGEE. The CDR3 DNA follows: TGTGCCAGCAGCTTTTTGTGGGCCCGTGGTTCACCCCTCCACTTT. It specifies CASSFLWARGSPLHF.

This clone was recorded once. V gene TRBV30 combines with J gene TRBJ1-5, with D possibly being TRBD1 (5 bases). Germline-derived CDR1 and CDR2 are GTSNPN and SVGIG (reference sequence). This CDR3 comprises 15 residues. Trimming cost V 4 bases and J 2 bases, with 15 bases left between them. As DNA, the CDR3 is TGTGCCTGGAACGTGGGGGATTCGGGCAATCAGCCCCAGCATTTT. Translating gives CAWNVGDSGNQPQHF. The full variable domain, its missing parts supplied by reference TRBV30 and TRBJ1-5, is SQTIHQWPATLVQPVGSPLSLECTVEGTSNPNLYWYRQAAGRGLQLLFYSVGIGQISSEVPQNLSASRPQDRQFILSSKKLLLSDSGFYLCAWNVGDSGNQPQHFGDGTRLSIL.

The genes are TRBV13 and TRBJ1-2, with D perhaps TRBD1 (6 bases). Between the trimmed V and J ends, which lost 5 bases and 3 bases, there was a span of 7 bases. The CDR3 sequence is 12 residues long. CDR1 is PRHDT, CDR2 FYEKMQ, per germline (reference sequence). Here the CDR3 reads CASSRQDYGYTF. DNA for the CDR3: TGTGCCAGCAGCCGACAGGACTATGGCTACACCTTC.

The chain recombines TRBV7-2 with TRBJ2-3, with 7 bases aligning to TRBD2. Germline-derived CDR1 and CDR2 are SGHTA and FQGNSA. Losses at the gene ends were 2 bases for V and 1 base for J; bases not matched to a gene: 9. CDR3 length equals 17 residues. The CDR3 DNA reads TGTGCCAGCAGCTTACGCGCGGGAAGCGGGGGCACAGATACGCAGTATTTT. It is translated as CASSLRAGSGGTDTQYF.

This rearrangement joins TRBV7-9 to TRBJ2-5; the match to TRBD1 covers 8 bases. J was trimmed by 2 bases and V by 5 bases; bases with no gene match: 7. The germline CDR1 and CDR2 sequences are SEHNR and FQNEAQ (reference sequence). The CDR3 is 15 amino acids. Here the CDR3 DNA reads TGTGCCAGCAGCGTCGGACAGGGCCTACAAGAGACCCAGTACTTC. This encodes CASSVGQGLQETQYF. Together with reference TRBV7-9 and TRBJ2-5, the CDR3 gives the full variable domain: DTGVSQNPRHKITKRGQNVTFRCDPISEHNRLYWYRQTLGQGPEFLTYFQNEAQLEKSRLLSDRFSAERPKGSFSTLEIQRTEQGDSAMYLCASSVGQGLQETQYFGPGTRLLVL.

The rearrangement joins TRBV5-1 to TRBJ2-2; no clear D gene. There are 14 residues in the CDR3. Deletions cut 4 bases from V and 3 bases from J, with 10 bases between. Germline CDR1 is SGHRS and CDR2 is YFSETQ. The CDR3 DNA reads TGCGCCAGCAGCCTCCGACCGGACACCGGGGAGCTGTTTTTT. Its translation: CASSLRPDTGELFF.

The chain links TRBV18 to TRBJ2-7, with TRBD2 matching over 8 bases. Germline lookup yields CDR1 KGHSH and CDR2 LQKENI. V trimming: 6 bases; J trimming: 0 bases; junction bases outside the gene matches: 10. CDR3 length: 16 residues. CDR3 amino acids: CASSQRGLGSSYEQYF. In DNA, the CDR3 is TGTGCCAGCTCTCAGAGGGGACTAGGGTCCTCCTACGAGCAGTACTTC. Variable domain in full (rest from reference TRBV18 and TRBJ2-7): NAGVMQNPRHLVRRRGQEARLRCSPMKGHSHVYWYRQLPEEGLKFMVYLQKENIIDESGMPKERFSAEFPKEGPSILRIQQVVRGDSAAYFCASSQRGLGSSYEQYFGPGTRLTVT.

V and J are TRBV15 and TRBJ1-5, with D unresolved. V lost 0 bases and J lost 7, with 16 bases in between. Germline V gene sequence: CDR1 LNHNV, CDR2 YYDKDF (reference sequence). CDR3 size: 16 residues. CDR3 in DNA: TGTGCCACCAGCAGAGAAGGGCGGAACCTCCACCAGCCCCAGCATTTT. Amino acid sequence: CATSREGRNLHQPQHF.

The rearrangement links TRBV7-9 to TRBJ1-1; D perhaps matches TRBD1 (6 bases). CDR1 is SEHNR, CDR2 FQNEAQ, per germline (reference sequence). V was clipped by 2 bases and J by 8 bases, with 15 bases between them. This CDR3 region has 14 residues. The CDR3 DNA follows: TGTGCCAGCAGCTTACGGGTATTGGGACAAGAAGCTTTCTTT. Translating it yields CASSLRVLGQEAFF.

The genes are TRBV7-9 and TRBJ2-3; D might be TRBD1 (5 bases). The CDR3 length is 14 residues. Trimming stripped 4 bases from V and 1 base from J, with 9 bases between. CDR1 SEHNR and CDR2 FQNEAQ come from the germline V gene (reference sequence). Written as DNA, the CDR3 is TGTGCCAGCAGCTCCAGGGTAGGCACAGATACGCAGTATTTT. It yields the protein CASSSRVGTDTQYF.

CDR3 sequence: CASSERISGSEQFF. The CDR3 nucleotides read TGTGCCAGCAGTGAGAGAATAAGCGGGAGTGAGCAGTTCTTC. The rearrangement uses TRBV6-1 and TRBJ2-1, with 8 bases matching TRBD2. V dropped 3 bases and J dropped 9; count of bases not matched to a gene: 7. CDR1 MNHNS and CDR2 SASEGT come from the germline V gene. The CDR3 is made up of 14 amino acids.

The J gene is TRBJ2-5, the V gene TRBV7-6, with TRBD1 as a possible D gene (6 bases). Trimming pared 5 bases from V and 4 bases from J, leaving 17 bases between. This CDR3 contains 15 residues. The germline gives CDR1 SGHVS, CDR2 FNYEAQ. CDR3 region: CASSKTLRGGETQYF. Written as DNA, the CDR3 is TGTGCCAGCAGCAAAACCCTCAGGGGCGGAGAGACCCAGTACTTC.

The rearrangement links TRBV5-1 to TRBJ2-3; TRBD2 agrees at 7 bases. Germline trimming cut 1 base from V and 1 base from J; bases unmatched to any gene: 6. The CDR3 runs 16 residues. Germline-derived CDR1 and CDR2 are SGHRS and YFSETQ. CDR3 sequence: CASSLRQGGGTDTQYF. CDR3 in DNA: TGCGCCAGCAGCTTGAGGCAGGGAGGGGGCACAGATACGCAGTATTTT. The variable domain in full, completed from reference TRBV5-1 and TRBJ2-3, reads KAGVTQTPRYLIKTRGQQVTLSCSPISGHRSVSWYQQTPGQGLQFLFEYFSETQRNKGNFPGRFSGRQFSNSRSEMNVSTLELGDSALYLCASSLRQGGGTDTQYFGPGTRLTVL.

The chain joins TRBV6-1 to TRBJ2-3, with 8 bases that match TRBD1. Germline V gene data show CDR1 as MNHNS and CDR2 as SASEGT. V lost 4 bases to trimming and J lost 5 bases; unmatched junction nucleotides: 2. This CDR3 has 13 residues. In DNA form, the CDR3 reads TGTGCCAGCAGTGCTACAGGGGGAGATACGCAGTATTTT. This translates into CASSATGGDTQYF.

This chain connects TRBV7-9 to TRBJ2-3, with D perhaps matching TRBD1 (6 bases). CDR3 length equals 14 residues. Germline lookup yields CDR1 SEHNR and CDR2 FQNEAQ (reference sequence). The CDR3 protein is CAGGDWDTTDTQYF. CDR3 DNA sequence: TGTGCTGGCGGTGATTGGGACACCACAGATACGCAGTATTTT.

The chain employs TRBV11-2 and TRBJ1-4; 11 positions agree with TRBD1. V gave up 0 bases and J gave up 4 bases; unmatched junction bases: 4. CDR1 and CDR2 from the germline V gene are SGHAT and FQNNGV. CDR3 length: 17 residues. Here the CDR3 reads CASSLDRDRGVNEKLFF. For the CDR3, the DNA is TGTGCCAGCAGCTTAGATCGGGACAGGGGGGTTAATGAAAAACTGTTTTTT.

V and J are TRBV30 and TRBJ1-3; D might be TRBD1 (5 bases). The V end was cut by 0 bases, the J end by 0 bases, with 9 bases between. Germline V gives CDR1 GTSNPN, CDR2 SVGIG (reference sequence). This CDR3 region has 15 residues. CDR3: CAWSVWGGSGNTIYF. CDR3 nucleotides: TGTGCCTGGAGTGTATGGGGGGGCTCTGGAAACACCATATATTTT.

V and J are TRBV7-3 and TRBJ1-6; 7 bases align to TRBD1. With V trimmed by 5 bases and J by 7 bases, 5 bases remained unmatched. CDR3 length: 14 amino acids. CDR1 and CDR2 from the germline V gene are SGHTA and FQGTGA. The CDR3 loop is CASSLQGVNSPLHF. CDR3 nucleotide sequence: TGTGCCAGCAGCCTGCAGGGGGTCAATTCACCCCTCCACTTT. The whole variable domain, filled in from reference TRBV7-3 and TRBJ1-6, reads GAGVSQTPSNKVTEKGKYVELRCDPISGHTALYWYRQSLGQGPEFLIYFQGTGAADDSGLPNDRFFAVRPEGSVSTLKIQRTERGDSAVYLCASSLQGVNSPLHFGNGTRLTVT.

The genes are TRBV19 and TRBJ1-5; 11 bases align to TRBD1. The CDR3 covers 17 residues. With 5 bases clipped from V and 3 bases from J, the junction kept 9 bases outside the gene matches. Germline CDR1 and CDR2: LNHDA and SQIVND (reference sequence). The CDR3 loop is CASSLGQGARVNQPQHF. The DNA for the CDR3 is TGTGCCAGTAGTCTTGGACAGGGGGCGAGAGTCAATCAGCCCCAGCATTTT. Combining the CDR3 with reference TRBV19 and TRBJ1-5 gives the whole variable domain DGGITQSPKYLFRKEGQNVTLSCEQNLNHDAMYWYRQDPGQGLRLIYYSQIVNDFQKGDIAEGYSVSREKKESFPLTVTSAQKNPTAFYLCASSLGQGARVNQPQHFGDGTRLSIL.

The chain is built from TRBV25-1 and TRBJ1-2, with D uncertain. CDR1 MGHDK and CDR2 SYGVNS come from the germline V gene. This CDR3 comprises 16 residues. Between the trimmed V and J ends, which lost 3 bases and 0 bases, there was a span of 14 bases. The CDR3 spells CASSDPRHGANYGYTF. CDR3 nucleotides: TGTGCCAGCAGTGATCCTAGACACGGAGCTAACTATGGCTACACCTTC.

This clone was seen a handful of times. The CDR3 sequence is CASSPTGEYNSPLHF. The CDR3 DNA follows: TGTGCCAGCTCACCTACCGGGGAGTATAATTCACCCCTCCACTTT. The J gene is TRBJ1-6, the V gene TRBV18; D is uncertain. The germline CDR1 and CDR2 sequences are KGHSH and LQKENI. Trimming left V 3 bases short and J 4 bases short, with 10 bases between. The CDR3 covers 15 residues.

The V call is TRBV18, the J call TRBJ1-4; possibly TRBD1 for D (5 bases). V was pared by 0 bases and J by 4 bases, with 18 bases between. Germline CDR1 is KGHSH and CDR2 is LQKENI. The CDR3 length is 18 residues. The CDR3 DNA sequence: TGTGCCAGCTCACCACCGGGGCAGCAGCTGGGAGGTAATGAAAAACTGTTTTTT. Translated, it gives CASSPPGQQLGGNEKLFF.

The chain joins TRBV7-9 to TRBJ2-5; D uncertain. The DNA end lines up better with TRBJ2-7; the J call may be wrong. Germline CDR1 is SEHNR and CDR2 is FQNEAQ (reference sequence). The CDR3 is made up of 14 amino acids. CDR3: CASSSFTGPYEQYF. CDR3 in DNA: TGTGCCAGCAGCTCCTTTACCGGCCCCTACGAGCAGTACTTC.

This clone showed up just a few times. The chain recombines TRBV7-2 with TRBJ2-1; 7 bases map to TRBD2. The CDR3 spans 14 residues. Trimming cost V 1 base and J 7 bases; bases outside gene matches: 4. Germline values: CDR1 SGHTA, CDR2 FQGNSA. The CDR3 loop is CASSLVWEGNEQFF. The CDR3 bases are TGTGCCAGCAGCTTAGTATGGGAGGGTAATGAGCAGTTCTTC.

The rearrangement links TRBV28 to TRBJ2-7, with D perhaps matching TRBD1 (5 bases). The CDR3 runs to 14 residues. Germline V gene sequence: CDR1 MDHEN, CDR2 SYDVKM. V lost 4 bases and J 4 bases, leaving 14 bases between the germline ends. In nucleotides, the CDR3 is TGTGCCAGCAGTTCGACGGACAAACTTTACGAGCAGTACTTC. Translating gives CASSSTDKLYEQYF. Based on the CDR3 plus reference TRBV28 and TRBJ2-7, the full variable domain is DVKVTQSSRYLVKRTGEKVFLECVQDMDHENMFWYRQDPGLGLRLIYFSYDVKMKEKGDIPEGYSVSREKKERFSLILESASTNQTSMYLCASSSTDKLYEQYFGPGTRLTVT.

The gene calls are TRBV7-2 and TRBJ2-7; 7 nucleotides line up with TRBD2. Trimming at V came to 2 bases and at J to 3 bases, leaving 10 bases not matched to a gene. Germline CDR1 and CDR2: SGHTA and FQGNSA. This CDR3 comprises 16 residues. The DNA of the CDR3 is TGTGCCAGCAGCTTAACCCGCGGGGGTGTAGTCTACGAGCAGTACTTC. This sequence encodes CASSLTRGGVVYEQYF.

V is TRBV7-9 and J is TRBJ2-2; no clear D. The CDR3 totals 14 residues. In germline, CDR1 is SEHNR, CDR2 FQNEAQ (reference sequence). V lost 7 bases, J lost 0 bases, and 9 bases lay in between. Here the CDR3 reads CASTPGTNTGELFF. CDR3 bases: TGTGCCAGCACCCCAGGAACGAACACCGGGGAGCTGTTTTTT.